The TCR beta chain described here comes from a study of cytomegalovirus exposure and HLA in healthy donors (dated by TCRdb to 2017 to 2019). About the investigation overall: In an earlier analysis of some 610 of the donors, 250 to 350 Gb of sequence data and approximately 100 million unique TCR beta sequences from 150 million to 200 million T cells were reported. Roughly 300 gigabases of sequencing data and 80 million or so unique TCR sequences were included in an early release covering about 600 HLA-typed donors. A later analysis re-analyzed previously published TCR beta repertoires from roughly 690 donors and added high-resolution HLA genotyping to study TCR occurrence patterns. The aim of the study was to test whether cataloging public T cell receptors could identify signatures of past pathogen exposure. Class I and class II HLA loci were covered by the typing at four-digit resolution. Typing coverage varied by locus: about 620-630 donors for A, B, C, DRB1 and DQB1; 522 for DQA1; about 570 for DPA1; around 490 for DPB1. Using immunosequencing, the study profiled T cell repertoires from roughly 650 subjects and related those repertoires to cytomegalovirus serostatus. The study combined high-throughput TCR immunosequencing, statistical association of individual TCRs with disease status, and machine learning to predict cytomegalovirus infection status. Of the 300 to 500 genotyped donors, 75% to 85% were placed in the genetic ancestry cluster associated with self-reported Caucasian donors. Donor age, sex, ethnicity and CMV serostatus were compiled alongside the repertoire data. Four to six DR-DQ haplotypes were handled as single units for association and clustering because linkage in the cohort was strong. Among some 400 genotyped donors of the cohort, an average of about 240,000 unique TCR beta nucleotide sequences were sequenced per donor, roughly 20% of them non-productive. An earlier analysis of fewer than 750 of the donors used high-throughput TCR beta sequencing to judge whether each TCR beta V gene segment behaved as functional or pseudogenic. A later genetic analysis took genome-wide SNP genotypes for about three fifths of the 666 donors and used that subset as a discovery cohort. Every discovery cohort repertoire had been produced on one sequencing platform. Besides the first cohort of about 730 subjects, a separate validation cohort made up of 120 different subjects was used. In the later analysis, no new phenotypic data were used to find candidate immune exposures; instead, reliance was placed on TCR beta sequences and their occurrence across donors.

The method behind the library was the immunoSEQ multiplex PCR assay. The multiplex PCR relied on a mix of 60 forward primers for TCR Vbeta segments and 13 reverse primers for TCR Jbeta segments. The CDR3 region of rearranged TCR beta genes was amplified from genomic DNA by a multiplex PCR assay. The amplified TCR beta libraries were sequenced on the Illumina HiSeq System as 87-base-pair reads. As for how the authors treated the data: In a later analysis, about 80 million unique TCR beta chains were counted across the approximately 640 repertoires, and some 10 million of these chains were shared by at least two donors. Raw reads were error-corrected and collapsed into unique sequences by a nearest-neighbor algorithm in which closely related sequences were merged to remove PCR and sequencing errors. V, D and J gene segments were assigned by aligning CDR3 sequences to IMGT reference sequences. For a sequence to be retained, at least a six-nucleotide match to both a V gene segment and a J gene segment was required. Rearrangements were classified as productive when the CDR3 lacked stop codons and remained in frame with V and J, and all other rearrangements were classified as non-productive. CDR3 was defined by IMGT convention, running from the second conserved V-encoded cysteine to the conserved J-encoded phenylalanine. The earlier analysis of about 560 of the donors excluded any sequence lacking an unambiguous match to a single V gene segment. In an earlier analysis of some 590 of the donors, V segments were called functional above 56.7% productive rearrangements and were called segregating when the between-donor standard deviation exceeded 5%. To diagnose cytomegalovirus status from the catalog of TCR beta chain sequences, a statistical classification framework was built. V and J gene assignment, in a later analysis, came from comparing TCR nucleotide sequences with IMGT/GENE-DB human TR gene sequences. The TCRdist pipeline was used in a later analysis to assign CDR3 sequences and most-parsimonious VDJ recombination scenarios. In a later analysis, each TCR beta chain was defined by its CDR3 amino acid sequence together with its V-gene family, and reads lacking a unique V-gene family were excluded. In a later analysis, fewer than 600 highly shared, low-generation-probability nucleotide sequences were removed to address suspected cross-contamination and a sequencing artifact. In a later analysis, a clonal expansion index for each public chain was calculated from normalized within-repertoire ranks of inferred template counts. A later analysis computed generation probabilities with a VDJ recombination model fitted to out-of-frame rearrangements, and checked the results against IGoR. A later analysis scored TCR-TCR, TCR-HLA and TCR-CMV co-occurrence with hypergeometric tests, applying a repertoire-size bias correction to TCR pairs. To estimate false discovery rates, a later analysis permuted the HLA or CMV assignments 20 times. In a later analysis, co-occurring TCRs were grouped using DBSCAN, and TCRdist sequence similarity was added for clustering within HLA-allele-positive subsets. Co-occurrence clustering excluded repertoires with fewer than 30,000 or more than 120,000 public chains, plus five with anomalous nucleotide sharing. TCRdb retrieved this table from immuneACCESS and kept in-frame rearrangements only. Not all clones are present; in checked studies, unresolved V genes account for under half, and no reason is known for the remainder. V, J and clone size are those of that table, while D and trimming were read from the DNA. The sample contains over 90,000 clones, about two thirds of them found a single time. The top ten clones comprise more than 13% of the sample.

Results and caveats for the whole study, not just this receptor: Most TCR sequences were observed very rarely across donors, whereas some public TCRs were present in many individuals. Several of the top co-occurrence clusters appeared to be linked to parvovirus B19, influenza, CMV and Epstein-Barr virus, according to a later analysis. In the study, 150 to 200 TCR beta chains were listed as associated with cytomegalovirus. This cohort had only TCR beta chains sequenced, and the lack of alpha or paired-chain data limited which features could be detected. Three of the identified cytomegalovirus-associated TCR beta chains were confirmed in vitro to be specific for cytomegalovirus antigens. In both the original and validation cohorts, the classifier was reported to diagnose cytomegalovirus status with high specificity and sensitivity. A further reported finding was that TCR beta sequences accurately predicted the HLA-A and HLA-B alleles for most subjects in the first cohort. In a later analysis, most CMV-associated TCR beta chains were found to appear HLA-restricted, with HLA associations seemingly driven largely by CMV exposure. Some IMGT-functional V segments, including TRBV6-2 and TRBV6-3, could not be distinguished by the 87-base-pair reads and were therefore excluded. The presence/absence analyses assumed that sequencing depth was roughly uniform across donors, and that assumption may not be true. Strong co-occurrence of HLA alleles, especially DR and DQ, made assigning TCR associations to individual alleles difficult. Immune exposure information for the cohort was limited to CMV serostatus. A later analysis found that HLA-associated TCR beta chains were more clonally expanded and had lower generation probabilities than equally common non-associated chains. Because HLA typing was unavailable for some donors at each locus, only the typed subset was used in association tests. In a later analysis, TCR association rates were found to vary across HLA loci, with the most associated TCRs seen for DRB1 alleles and the fewest for HLA-C alleles. A group of highly shared sequence variants was considered likely to be a technical artifact of the sequencing pipeline. An earlier analysis of approximately 600 of the donors showed that most TCR beta V segments appeared in productive rearrangements either about 90% or about 30% of the time, which broadly matched IMGT annotations. Correlated functional status among segregating V segments might be attributable to linkage disequilibrium, but an unknown experimental factor could not be ruled out. The earlier analysis of some 560 of the donors excluded fewer than 20 rarely observed V segments, including chromosome 9 orphons, because counts were too low. A later analysis associated around 16,000 TCR beta sequences with specific HLA alleles at a false discovery rate of 0.05. Compared with the roughly 700-donor mean, donors in an Asian-associated ancestry cluster had fewer N-insertions in productive TCRs, according to a later genetic analysis. In a later genetic analysis, a missense DCLRE1C variant was associated with V-gene and J-gene trimming of TCR beta chains, and the association was replicated in an independent cohort. According to the authors, the approach could potentially be generalized to other disease states and immunological phenotypes.

Worth noting for this clone: What antigen it recognizes has not been identified. Base qualities were left out, and no much larger clone turns up one base away.

CDR1 and CDR2 were assigned from the germline V gene as SGDLS and YYNGEE. From cysteine to phenylalanine, the CDR3 is 16 amino acids long. The CDR3 DNA has 48 bases and is translated from base 1. V is pruned by 3 bases and J by 3 bases, leaving 7 bases of the junction without a gene match. In total, 500 to 700 healthy bone marrow donors made up the cohort. At the time of sampling, every cohort member was nominally healthy, though immune exposures that went unrecorded were likely present. The donor tested CMV seropositive and was one of the 289 seropositive cohort members. Every donor gave a peripheral blood sample, and the peripheral blood mononuclear cells from that sample were used for TCR beta sequencing. Genomic DNA extraction from the blood cell samples was performed with the Qiagen DNeasy Blood Extraction Kit.

The sample was PBMCs. The sequence derives from a woman aged 45 to 65 in good health and CMV-seropositive. The chain uses TRBV9 and TRBJ2-1; 9 bases in the middle match TRBD2. In nucleotide form, the sequence is TGTGCCAGCAGCGGCCGACTAGCGGATCTCTACAATGAGCAGTTCTTC. Its translation reads: CASSGRLADLYNEQFF.